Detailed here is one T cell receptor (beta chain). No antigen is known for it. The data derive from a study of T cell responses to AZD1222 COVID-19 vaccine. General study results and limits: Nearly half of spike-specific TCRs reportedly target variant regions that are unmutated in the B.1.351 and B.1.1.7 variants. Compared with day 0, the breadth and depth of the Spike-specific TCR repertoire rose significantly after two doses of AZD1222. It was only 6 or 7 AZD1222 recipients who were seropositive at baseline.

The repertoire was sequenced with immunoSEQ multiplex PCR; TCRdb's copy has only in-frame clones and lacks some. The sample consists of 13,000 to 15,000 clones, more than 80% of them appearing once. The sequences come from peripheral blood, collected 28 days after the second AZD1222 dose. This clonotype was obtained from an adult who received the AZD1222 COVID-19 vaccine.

CDR3 in amino acids: CASRFREGTNQPQHF. CDR3 in DNA: TGTGCCAGTAGGTTCAGGGAGGGAACCAATCAGCCCCAGCATTTT. This sequence joins TRBV19 and TRBJ1-5; D is possibly TRBD1 (5 bases). Germline CDR1 and CDR2: LNHDA and SQIVND (reference sequence). The length of the CDR3 is 15 residues. With 6 bases removed from V and 3 bases from J, the gap between germline ends came to 15 bases.